This T cell receptor (beta chain) was profiled in a study of vaccination and CD4 T cells after COVID-19. Study information: Post-diagnosis, post-COVID samples were collected after a median approximately 92 days, ranging 35 to 161. Researchers treated cells with overlapping spike peptides taken from SARS-CoV-2, HCoV-NL63, HCoV-OC43 and HCoV-229E.

Germline V CDR1 and CDR2: SGHNT, YYREEE (reference sequence). The CDR3 covers 11 residues. Trimming removed 4 bases at V and 6 bases at J, with 6 bases between. This clonotype was recorded only once. Its cognate antigen is unknown. Sequencing of the DNA from cultured CD4+ T cells was carried out with the Oncomine TCR Beta short-read assay. It was from cultured CD4+ T cells that genomic DNA was extracted. A single record per CDR3 protein comes from TCRdb applying MiXCR to the PCR reads. The sample carries several thousand distinct CDR3 sequences, around 45% recorded once. Overall study findings and caveats: Detection of a median around 84% of reactive clones in convalescent patients was confined to the period after vaccination.

As to treatment: approximately nine-day PBMC culture with coronavirus spike peptide pools or control peptides (ViraFEST assay). Harvesting of the unexposed donor's CD4+ T cells predated the COVID-19 pandemic (2011-2018). Sequencing was carried out using CD4+ T cells from blood, cultured in vitro. The V call is TRBV5-4, the J call TRBJ2-3; no firm D call. The TCR was taken from a human donor in good health. The CDR3 DNA sequence: TGTGCCAGCAGCCGGATGGATACGCAGTATTTT. Its translation is CASSRMDTQYF. The whole variable domain, remainder taken from reference TRBV5-4 and TRBJ2-3, is ETGVTQSPTHLIKTRGQQVTLRCSSQSGHNTVSWYQQALGQGPQFIFQYYREEENGRGNFPPRFSGLQFPNYSSELNVNALELDDSALYLCASSRMDTQYFGPGTRLTVL.